Sequencing of this T cell receptor beta chain was carried out in a study of T cells after yellow fever vaccination. Study observations and caveats: Post-booster repertoires contained most primary-vaccination clones again (roughly 95% CD4, roughly 91% CD8). Abundant clonotypes from the bulk population could get into FACS-sorted repertoires as contaminants. There was a small share of clonotypes that showed up in both the CD4 and CD8 compartments.

Each CDR3 protein is one row after TCRdb ran MiXCR on the 5' RACE reads. The sample includes 300,000 or so distinct CDR3 sequences, approximately 8% of them seen just once. This clonotype was counted ten times or more. The target antigen is unknown. The CDR3 is made up of 13 amino acids. V dropped 0 bases and J dropped 5 bases, with 8 bases sitting between them. Germline V gene lookup returns CDR1 LGHNA and CDR2 YSLEER. V usage is TRBV4-3 and J usage is TRBJ2-7, with D perhaps matching TRBD1 or TRBD2 (6 bases each). This TCR came from a man between 18 and 35 years old who received the YFV17D yellow fever vaccine. This material consisted of PBMCs, taken roughly 45 days after the first yellow fever vaccination. CDR3: CASSQEGGNEQYF. DNA for the CDR3: TGCGCCAGCAGCCAAGAGGGGGGCAACGAGCAGTACTTC.